The 2 T cell receptor beta chains listed next were all sequenced from one sample in a study of shared T cell receptors in the human thymus. Generated by immunoSEQ multiplex PCR, the TCRdb table keeps only in-frame clones and is missing some. The profile covers hundreds of thousands of clones, with roughly 88% appearing a single time and 0.0095% to 0.011% taken by the ten largest. These same data were also listed under a study on human thymus T cells.

Sequencing was done on a sample of thymocytes. All receptors come from a boy less than two years old with a congenital heart defect.

This rearrangement joins TRBV9 to TRBJ2-1; tentative D call: TRBD2 (6 bases). Trimming took off 4 bases at V and 6 bases at J, with 20 bases between the two ends. The CDR3 is made up of 16 amino acids. The germline gives CDR1 SGDLS, CDR2 YYNGEE. CDR3 protein: CASSPRSSESSNEQFF. In nucleotides, the CDR3 is TGTGCCAGCAGCCCCCGGTCTAGCGAGTCCAGCAATGAGCAGTTCTTC.

The chain combines TRBV7-2 with TRBJ2-5, with a weak D call TRBD2 (6 bases). The J call may be wrong; the DNA end is better matched by TRBJ2-7. CDR3 size: 13 residues. Germline CDR1 and CDR2: SGHTA and FQGNSA. This CDR3 reads CASSLLAGPEQYF. The CDR3 DNA reads TGTGCCAGCAGCTTATTGGCGGGGCCCGAGCAGTACTTC.